Detailed here is one T cell receptor (beta chain). Its antigen remains unidentified. The data stem from a study of response to subunit inactivated influenza vaccine. MiXCR, applied by TCRdb to the RT-PCR reads, yields one record per CDR3 protein. The sample holds over 750,000 distinct CDR3 sequences, 21% seen once. Findings and limits, study-wide: It was the authors' suggestion that each seasonal influenza vaccination recruits few new T cells.

Germline CDR1 and CDR2: MNHEY and SVGEGT. There are 16 residues in the CDR3. With 5 bases clipped from V and 2 bases from J, the junction kept 8 bases outside the gene matches. Sample: PBMCs from blood, taken 5 days after vaccination. The TCR comes from a man in his fifties or sixties who received an inactivated influenza vaccine. The chain is built from TRBV6-2 or TRBV6-3 and TRBJ1-5; 8 positions match TRBD1. The CDR3 sequence: CASSTLGQGGNQPQHF. The CDR3 DNA is TGTGCCAGCAGTACCCTCGGACAGGGCGGCAATCAGCCCCAGCATTTT.